Below, 2 T cell receptor beta chains from the same sample are listed, as sequenced in a study of cytomegalovirus exposure and HLA in healthy donors. PCR employed 60 Vbeta and 13 Jbeta primers. Sequencing used immunoSEQ multiplex PCR; TCRdb keeps in-frame clones, though not all of them. In the table there are roughly 120,000 clones, 15% of which are singletons. The sample comprised PBMCs. These receptors were obtained from a woman between 18 and 29 years old in good health and CMV-seronegative.

This clone was seen a single time. The chain is built from TRBV7-2 and TRBJ2-1; a possible D gene is TRBD2 (6 bases). V was clipped by 11 bases and J by 3 bases, with 17 bases between them. Germline V CDR1 and CDR2: SGHTA, FQGNSA. The CDR3 is made up of 14 amino acids. CDR3 protein: CAVRRDSHYNEQFF. The CDR3, as DNA: TGTGCCGTACGCCGGGACTCCCACTACAATGAGCAGTTCTTC.

Only a few counts were recorded for this clone. The V and J genes are TRBV5-1 and TRBJ2-2; 10 bases match TRBD2. This CDR3 comprises 18 residues. In germline, CDR1 is SGHRS, CDR2 YFSETQ. The V gene end was trimmed by 0 bases and the J gene end by 3 bases; junction bases not matched to a gene: 8. The CDR3 sequence is CASSLALSGLADTGELFF. The CDR3 bases are TGCGCCAGCAGCTTGGCGCTATCAGGACTAGCGGACACCGGGGAGCTGTTTTTT.